These T cell receptor beta chains were read from a single sample in a study of shared clonotypes between healthy human individuals. Some clones are missing from TCRdb's copy, which holds only in-frame ones; the method was immunoSEQ multiplex PCR. This repertoire shows about 820,000 clones, nearly 95% found once; its top ten account for about 25%. The sample was naive CD8+ T cells sorted from blood. These receptors originate from a man between 25 and 39 years old in good health. Both conserved end residues are part of each CDR3. The D gene is left open where the match is weak. Size tells how often a clone was seen (once, few, many) or the class of an expanded clone, and some rows leave it out.

TRBV9	TRBJ1-2	13	-	-	CASSHGANYGYTF	TGTGCCAGCAGCCATGGGGCCAACTATGGCTACACCTTC
TRBV5-5	TRBJ2-5	15	-	-	CASSRGESGHETQYF	TGTGCCAGCAGCCGCGGCGAGTCGGGCCATGAGACCCAGTACTTC
TRBV2	TRBJ1-1	13	-	-	CASSGQLNTEAFF	TGTGCCAGCAGTGGACAGTTGAACACTGAAGCTTTCTTT
TRBV11-3	TRBJ2-7	15	-	once	CASSLGGGAAYEQYF	TGTGCCAGCAGCTTAGGAGGGGGGGCCGCCTACGAGCAGTACTTC
TRBV28	TRBJ1-2	14	-	-	CASRPLTGNWGYTF	TGTGCCAGCAGACCCCTTACAGGAAATTGGGGCTACACCTTC
TRBV14	TRBJ2-3	15	TRBD2	-	CASSQISGRPDTQYF	TGTGCCAGCAGCCAAATTAGCGGGAGACCAGATACGCAGTATTTT
TRBV25-1	TRBJ1-5	14	-	-	CASSEPTANQPQHF	TGTGCCAGCAGTGAACCTACAGCAAATCAGCCCCAGCATTTT
TRBV28	TRBJ2-1	15	-	-	CASSPLTGSYNEQFF	TGTGCCAGCAGTCCCTTGACGGGGTCCTACAATGAGCAGTTCTTC
TRBV9	TRBJ2-1	16	-	-	CASSVENRGHHDEQFF	TGTGCCAGCAGCGTAGAAAATAGGGGTCACCACGATGAGCAGTTCTTC
TRBV18	TRBJ1-2	15	-	-	CASSLSPGADYGYTF	TGTGCCAGCTCACTCTCGCCGGGGGCGGACTATGGCTACACCTTC
TRBV4-1	TRBJ2-1	16	TRBD2	-	CASSPKVAGVLNEQFF	TGCGCCAGCAGCCCCAAAGTAGCGGGAGTGTTAAATGAGCAGTTCTTC
TRBV6-6	TRBJ2-1	14	TRBD2	-	CASSLAGGRDEQFF	TGTGCCAGCAGCTTAGCGGGAGGGCGGGATGAGCAGTTCTTC
TRBV29-1	TRBJ2-7	14	TRBD2	once	CSVEGLAGEYEQYF	TGCAGCGTTGAGGGACTAGCGGGAGAGTACGAGCAGTACTTC
TRBV7-9	TRBJ1-1	14	-	-	CASSSWETNTEAFF	TGTGCCAGCAGCTCCTGGGAGACGAACACTGAAGCTTTCTTT
TRBV4-1	TRBJ2-2	18	-	-	CASSQEWGDGPNTGELFF	TGCGCCAGCAGCCAAGAATGGGGTGATGGACCTAACACCGGGGAGCTGTTTTTT
TRBV6-4	TRBJ2-3	16	-	-	CASSDWNGGSSDTQYF	TGTGCCAGCAGTGACTGGAACGGTGGTAGTTCAGATACGCAGTATTTT
TRBV27	TRBJ2-3	12	-	-	CASGVPTDTQYF	TGTGCCAGCGGAGTCCCAACAGATACGCAGTATTTT
TRBV2	TRBJ1-5	14	TRBD1	-	CASRPTGGDQPQHF	TGTGCCAGCAGGCCCACAGGGGGGGATCAGCCCCAGCATTTT
TRBV13	TRBJ2-1	15	TRBD2	-	CASSRGLAGYNEQFF	TGTGCCAGCAGCCGAGGACTAGCGGGATACAATGAGCAGTTCTTC
TRBV14	TRBJ2-3	13	-	-	CASSPVASDTQYF	TGTGCCAGCAGCCCGGTAGCGTCAGATACGCAGTATTTT
TRBV20-1	TRBJ2-5	10	-	-	CSGGQETQYF	TGCAGTGGGGGTCAAGAGACCCAGTACTTC
TRBV18	TRBJ2-1	15	-	-	CASSPSGSADNEQFF	TGTGCCAGCTCACCATCCGGGAGCGCGGACAATGAGCAGTTCTTC
TRBV10-3	TRBJ2-7	16	-	-	CASSGTLGAKSYEQYF	TGTGCCTCATCCGGGACCTTAGGGGCAAAATCCTACGAGCAGTACTTC
TRBV9	TRBJ1-2	12	-	once	CASSVRFDGYTF	TGTGCCAGCAGCGTTCGTTTTGATGGCTACACCTTC
TRBV5-5	TRBJ1-1	13	-	-	CASSLEDSLNGFF	TGTGCCAGCAGCTTAGAGGACAGCCTAAACGGTTTCTTT
TRBV5-4	TRBJ2-7	14	-	-	CASSTIGSYYEQYF	TGTGCCAGCAGCACGATAGGAAGCTACTACGAGCAGTACTTC
TRBV7-9	TRBJ2-7	15	TRBD2	-	CASSSREGHYYEQYF	TGTGCCAGCAGCTCCCGGGAGGGCCACTACTACGAGCAGTACTTC
TRBV7-9	TRBJ2-1	15	TRBD1	-	CASSPRDRGNNEQFF	TGTGCCAGCAGCCCCCGGGACAGGGGGAACAATGAGCAGTTCTTC
TRBV7-9	TRBJ2-2	16	TRBD2	-	CASSRGLAGGTGELFF	TGTGCCAGCAGCCGAGGACTAGCGGGAGGCACCGGGGAGCTGTTTTTT
TRBV5-1	TRBJ2-3	13	TRBD1	-	CASSKDRADTQYF	TGCGCCAGCAGCAAGGACAGGGCAGATACGCAGTATTTT
TRBV13	TRBJ2-3	14	-	-	CASSLYPATDTQYF	TGTGCCAGCAGCTTATATCCCGCAACAGATACGCAGTATTTT
TRBV7-9	TRBJ2-7	13	-	-	CASSPEVTDEQYF	TGTGCCAGCAGCCCTGAGGTCACCGACGAGCAGTACTTC
TRBV9	TRBJ2-2	16	-	few	CASGDRLDTNTGELFF	TGTGCCAGCGGGGACCGACTCGATACGAACACCGGGGAGCTGTTTTTT
TRBV7-9	TRBJ2-5	13	TRBD2	-	CASSRTSRETQYF	TGTGCCAGCAGCCGGACTAGCCGAGAGACCCAGTACTTC
TRBV14	TRBJ2-1	16	TRBD2	few	CASSQTTSGLYNEQFF	TGTGCCAGCAGCCAAACTACTAGCGGGCTCTACAATGAGCAGTTCTTC
TRBV7-8	TRBJ2-1	16	TRBD2	-	CASSLDRLAETNEQFF	TGTGCCAGCAGCTTAGACAGACTAGCGGAGACGAATGAGCAGTTCTTC
TRBV5-1	TRBJ2-7	13	-	-	CASSSDREYEQYF	TGCGCCAGCAGCTCGGACAGAGAGTACGAGCAGTACTTC
TRBV29-1	TRBJ1-1	12	-	-	CSVEDISTEAFF	TGCAGCGTTGAAGATATCTCCACTGAAGCTTTCTTT
TRBV7-8	TRBJ2-7	15	-	once	CASSSEGVGSYEQYF	TGTGCCAGCAGCTCCGAGGGGGTTGGCTCCTACGAGCAGTACTTC
TRBV5-1	TRBJ2-1	14	-	-	CASSLLTPSNEQFF	TGCGCCAGCAGCTTGTTGACTCCCAGCAATGAGCAGTTCTTC
TRBV7-9	TRBJ1-3	14	TRBD1	-	CASSRTGGGNTIYF	TGTGCCAGCAGCAGAACAGGGGGTGGAAACACCATATATTTT
TRBV9	TRBJ2-5	14	-	-	CASSVGGTQETQYF	TGTGCCAGCAGCGTAGGGGGCACCCAAGAGACCCAGTACTTC
TRBV27	TRBJ2-7	16	TRBD2	-	CASSLLAGDPPYEQYF	TGTGCCAGCAGTTTGCTAGCGGGAGACCCCCCCTACGAGCAGTACTTC
TRBV7-9	TRBJ1-4	15	TRBD1	-	CASSLDRAEPEKLFF	TGTGCCAGCAGCTTGGACAGGGCGGAACCTGAAAAACTGTTTTTT
TRBV2	TRBJ1-5	18	TRBD1	-	CASSLGGQGVRFNQPQHF	TGTGCCAGCAGTTTAGGAGGACAGGGGGTAAGGTTCAATCAGCCCCAGCATTTT
TRBV6-6	TRBJ1-2	15	-	-	CASSYSTTVQYGYTF	TGTGCCAGCAGTTACTCGACAACGGTTCAATATGGCTACACCTTC
TRBV13	TRBJ2-1	15	-	-	CASSLAGVEYNEQFF	TGTGCCAGCAGCTTAGCGGGAGTCGAGTACAATGAGCAGTTCTTC
TRBV11-2	TRBJ2-4	14	-	-	CASSFLAFSAIQYF	TGTGCCAGCAGCTTCTTAGCGTTCTCGGCCATTCAGTACTTC
TRBV5-8	TRBJ2-7	13	-	few	CASSLRTSYEQYF	TGTGCCAGCAGCTTGCGTACCTCCTACGAGCAGTACTTC
TRBV7-2	TRBJ2-5	17	TRBD1	-	CASSLNRWDRGEETQYF	TGTGCCAGCAGCTTAAATAGATGGGACAGGGGAGAAGAGACCCAGTACTTC
TRBV9	TRBJ2-5	15	-	-	CASSHAGLPEETQYF	TGTGCCAGCAGCCACGCAGGACTCCCAGAGGAGACCCAGTACTTC